This is a list of T cell receptor beta chains from one sample in a study of response to subunit inactivated influenza vaccine. TCRdb processed the RT-PCR reads anew with MiXCR; each CDR3 protein has one entry. Of about 530,000 distinct CDR3 sequences detected, 13% appear once; the ten largest clones hold around 13%. The source was PBMCs from blood, collected roughly 47 days after vaccination. All receptors derive from a man over 45 who received an inactivated influenza vaccine. Each CDR3 is given without its conserved first and last residue. The order of the fields is CDR3 length, J gene, V gene, CDR3 protein.

13 TRBJ2-2 TRBV7-2 ASSLSNSRAGELF
10 TRBJ2-3 TRBV5-1 ASSLSTDTHY
11 TRBJ2-4 TRBV20-1 SAPPGPWNIQY
12 TRBJ2-7 TRBV6-2/TRBV6-3 ASRGRDRSREQY
13 TRBJ2-2 TRBV6-2/TRBV6-3 ASSSPLRGTGELF
10 TRBJ1-3 TRBV20-1 SALTSGNTIY
12 TRBJ2-2 TRBV24-1 ATSDMGLTGELF
14 TRBJ1-6 TRBV28 ASSLLSGQGESPLH
14 TRBJ2-4 TRBV5-1 ASSLATGSTQNIQY
15 TRBJ1-4 TRBV9 ASSVSGRGYGNEKLF
11 TRBJ2-2 TRBV27 ASRTPNTGELF